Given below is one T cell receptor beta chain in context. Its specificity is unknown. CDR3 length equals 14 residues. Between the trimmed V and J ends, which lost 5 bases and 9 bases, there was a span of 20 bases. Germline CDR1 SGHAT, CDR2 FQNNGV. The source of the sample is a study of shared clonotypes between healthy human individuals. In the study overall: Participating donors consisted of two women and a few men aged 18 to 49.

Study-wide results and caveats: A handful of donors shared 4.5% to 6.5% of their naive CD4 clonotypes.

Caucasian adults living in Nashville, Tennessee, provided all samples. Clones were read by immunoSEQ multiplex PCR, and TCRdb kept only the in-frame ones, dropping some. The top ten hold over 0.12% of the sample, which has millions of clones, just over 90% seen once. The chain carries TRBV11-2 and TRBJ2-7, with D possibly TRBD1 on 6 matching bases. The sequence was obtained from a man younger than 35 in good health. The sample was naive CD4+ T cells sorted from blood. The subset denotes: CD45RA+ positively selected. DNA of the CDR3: TGTGCCAGCAGCCCTGACTATACGCCCAGGGGGCAGTACTTC. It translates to CASSPDYTPRGQYF.